A single sample is the source of the 11 T cell receptor beta chains below, sequenced in a study of T cell responses to AZD1222 COVID-19 vaccine. The protocol was immunoSEQ multiplex PCR, while the TCRdb copy is restricted to in-frame clones and leaves out a portion. The sample has more than 85,000 clones, about 83% seen once; the top ten hold approximately 3%. Material: peripheral blood, obtained on day 0 of AZD1222 vaccination. These receptors came from an adult in good health.

The rearrangement uses TRBV6-2 or TRBV6-3 and TRBJ1-1; D is unresolved. Germline CDR1 reads MNHEY; CDR2 reads SVGEGT. The CDR3 is 14 residues long. V lost 6 bases to trimming and J lost 0 bases, with 11 bases between them. CDR3 in amino acids: CASSWAVMNTEAFF. In nucleotides, the CDR3 is TGTGCCAGCAGCTGGGCCGTTATGAACACTGAAGCTTTCTTT.

Notes on this clone: A junction boundary mismatches the germline segment, possibly from a read error. The chain carries TRBV2 and TRBJ1-5; 7 positions match TRBD1. This CDR3 spans 13 amino acids. The V gene's germline CDR1 is SNHLY and CDR2 FYNNEI. CDR3 protein: CASSEDRVQPQHF. For the CDR3, the DNA is TGTGCCAGCAGCGAAGACAGGGTTCAGCCCCAGCATTTT.

The chain carries TRBV18 and TRBJ1-1, with a possible D match to TRBD1 (5 bases). Germline CDR1 reads KGHSH; CDR2 reads LQKENI. The CDR3 is 14 residues long. V lost 6 bases and J lost 6, with 17 bases in between. CDR3 in amino acids: CASSNPAVGPEAFF. The CDR3, as DNA: TGTGCCAGCTCCAACCCCGCTGTGGGGCCTGAAGCTTTCTTT.

CDR3 DNA sequence: TGTGCCAGCAGCTTAGAGCCAGGGGCCCTTGGAAAACTGTTTTTT. This gives the protein CASSLEPGALGKLFF. The chain employs TRBV7-6 and TRBJ1-4; TRBD1 is a possible D gene (6 bases). Trimming removed 1 base at V and 10 bases at J, with 16 bases between. This CDR3 has 15 residues. Germline V CDR1 and CDR2: SGHVS, FNYEAQ.

The CDR3 reads CASSAPGTSSLTREFF. CDR3 bases: TGTGCCAGCAGCGCCCCCGGGACGTCCTCTCTTACTCGGGAGTTCTTC. V gene TRBV7-9 combines with J gene TRBJ2-1; D is perhaps TRBD1 or TRBD2 (5 bases each). This CDR3 is 16 amino acids long. V was clipped by 5 bases and J by 14 bases, with 28 bases between them. From germline, CDR1 is SEHNR and CDR2 FQNEAQ (reference sequence). The full variable domain, completed using reference TRBV7-9 and TRBJ2-1, is DTGVSQNPRHKITKRGQNVTFRCDPISEHNRLYWYRQTLGQGPEFLTYFQNEAQLEKSRLLSDRFSAERPKGSFSTLEIQRTEQGDSAMYLCASSAPGTSSLTREFFGPGTRLTVL.

The V call is TRBV28, the J call TRBJ1-5; 7 bases are shared with TRBD1. V was clipped by 7 bases and J by 6 bases; unmatched bases: 6. The CDR3 is made up of 13 amino acids. From germline, CDR1 is MDHEN and CDR2 SYDVKM. As DNA, the CDR3 is TGTGCCAGCAACGTCCACAGGGGTCAGCCCCAGCATTTT. It encodes CASNVHRGQPQHF.

The chain links TRBV18 to TRBJ2-2; 7 bases agree with TRBD1. Germline-derived CDR1 and CDR2 are KGHSH and LQKENI. Germline trimming cut 1 base from V and 3 bases from J; bases unmatched to any gene: 8. The CDR3 is 17 residues long. For the CDR3, the DNA is TGTGCCAGCTCACCACGGGACATACAGGGGTACACCGGGGAGCTGTTTTTT. This codes for CASSPRDIQGYTGELFF.

The genes are TRBV5-1 and TRBJ1-6; D possibly corresponds to TRBD1 (6 bases). Germline loops: CDR1 SGHRS, CDR2 YFSETQ. The CDR3 contains 17 residues. V lost 0 bases and J 5 bases, leaving 15 bases between the germline ends. The CDR3 DNA reads as TGCGCCAGCAGCTTGGAACCTGTTCAGGGGCATAATTCACCCCTCCACTTT. Translation: CASSLEPVQGHNSPLHF.

This clone was counted a single time. The chain uses TRBV7-2 and TRBJ1-6; D remains ambiguous. The CDR3 has 15 residues. From germline, CDR1 is SGHTA and CDR2 FQGNSA. Trimming stripped 1 base from V and 7 bases from J, with 11 bases between. The CDR3 DNA reads as TGTGCCAGCAGCTTAGGAGACCGGAGAAATTCACCCCTCCACTTT. It translates to CASSLGDRRNSPLHF.

This clone has just a few counts. The rearrangement links TRBV10-3 to TRBJ1-2, with 7 bases that match TRBD1. This CDR3 is built from 14 residues. Germline assignment: CDR1 ENHRY and CDR2 SYGVKD. With V trimmed by 6 bases and J by 0 bases, 4 bases remained unmatched. The CDR3 protein is CAIRSGTANYGYTF. CDR3 in DNA: TGTGCCATCAGGTCAGGGACAGCTAACTATGGCTACACCTTC.

This chain uses TRBV19 with TRBJ1-1, with a possible D match to TRBD1 (6 bases). Trimming removed 4 bases at V and 3 bases at J, with 15 bases between. The CDR3 is 15 amino acids. The V gene's germline CDR1 is LNHDA and CDR2 SQIVND (reference sequence). Here the CDR3 DNA reads TGTGCCAGTAGTAAACAGGGAGATCTTTACACTGAAGCTTTCTTT. Translating gives CASSKQGDLYTEAFF.